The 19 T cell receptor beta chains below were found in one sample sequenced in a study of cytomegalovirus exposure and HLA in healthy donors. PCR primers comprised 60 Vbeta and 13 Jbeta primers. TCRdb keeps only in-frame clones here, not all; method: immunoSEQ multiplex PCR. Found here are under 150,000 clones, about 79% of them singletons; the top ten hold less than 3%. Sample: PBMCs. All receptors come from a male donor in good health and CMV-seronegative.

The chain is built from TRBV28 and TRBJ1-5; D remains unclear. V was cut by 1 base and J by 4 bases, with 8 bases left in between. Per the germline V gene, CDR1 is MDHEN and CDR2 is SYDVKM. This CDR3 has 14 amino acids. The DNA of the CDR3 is TGTGCCAGCAGTTTATTCAGGCAAAATCAGCCCCAGCATTTT. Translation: CASSLFRQNQPQHF.

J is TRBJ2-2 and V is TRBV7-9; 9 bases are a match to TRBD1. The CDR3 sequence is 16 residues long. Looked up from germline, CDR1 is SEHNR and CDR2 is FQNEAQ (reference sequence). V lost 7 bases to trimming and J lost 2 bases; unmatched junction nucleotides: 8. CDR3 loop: CASTGPGQGNTGELFF. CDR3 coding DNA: TGTGCCAGCACTGGACCGGGACAGGGTAACACCGGGGAGCTGTTTTTT.

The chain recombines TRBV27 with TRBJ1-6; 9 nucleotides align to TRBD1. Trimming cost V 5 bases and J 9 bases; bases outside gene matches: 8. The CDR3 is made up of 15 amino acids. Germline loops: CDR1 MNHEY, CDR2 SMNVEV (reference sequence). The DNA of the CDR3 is TGTGCCAGCAGTCTTATAGGACAGGGGAGTTCACCCCTCCACTTT. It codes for CASSLIGQGSSPLHF.

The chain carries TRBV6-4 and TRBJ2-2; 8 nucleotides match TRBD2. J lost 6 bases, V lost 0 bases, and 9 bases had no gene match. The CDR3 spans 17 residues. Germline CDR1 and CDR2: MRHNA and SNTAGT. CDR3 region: CASSDSSGAADAGELFF. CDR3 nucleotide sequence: TGTGCCAGCAGTGACTCTAGCGGGGCCGCTGACGCCGGGGAGCTGTTTTTT.

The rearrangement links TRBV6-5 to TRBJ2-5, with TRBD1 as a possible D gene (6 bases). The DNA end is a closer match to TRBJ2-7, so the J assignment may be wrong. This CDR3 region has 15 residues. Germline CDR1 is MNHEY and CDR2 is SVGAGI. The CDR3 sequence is CASSYSKWDTYEQYF. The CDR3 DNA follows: TGTGCCAGCAGTTACTCGAAATGGGACACCTACGAGCAGTACTTC.

The CDR3 loop is CASSLSNNNEQFF. The CDR3 DNA follows: TGTGCCAGCAGCTTGAGTAACAACAATGAGCAGTTCTTC. V gene TRBV5-8 combines with J gene TRBJ2-1, with D unresolved. This CDR3 has 13 residues. Germline values: CDR1 SGHTS, CDR2 YDEGEE. Trimming shortened V by 1 base and J by 5 bases, and 7 bases separated the two germline ends.

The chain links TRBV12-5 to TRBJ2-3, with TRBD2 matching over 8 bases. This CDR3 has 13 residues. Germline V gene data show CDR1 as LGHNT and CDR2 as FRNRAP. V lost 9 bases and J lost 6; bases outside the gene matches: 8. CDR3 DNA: TGTGCTAGCGCAGGACTAGCCGGTGATACGCAGTATTTT. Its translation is CASAGLAGDTQYF.

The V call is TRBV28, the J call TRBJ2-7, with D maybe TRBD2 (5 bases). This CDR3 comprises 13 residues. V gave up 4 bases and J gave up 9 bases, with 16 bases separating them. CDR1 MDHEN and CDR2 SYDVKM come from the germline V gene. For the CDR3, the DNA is TGTGCCAGCAGTTCGGGTCTTTATGAGGGGCAGTACTTC. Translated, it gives CASSSGLYEGQYF.

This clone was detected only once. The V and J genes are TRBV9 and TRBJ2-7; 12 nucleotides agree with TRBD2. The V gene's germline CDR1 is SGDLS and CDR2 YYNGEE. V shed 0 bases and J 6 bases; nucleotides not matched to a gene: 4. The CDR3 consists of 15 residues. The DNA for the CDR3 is TGTGCCAGCAGCGTAGGGACTAGCGGGAAGGGCGAGCAGTACTTC. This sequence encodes CASSVGTSGKGEQYF.

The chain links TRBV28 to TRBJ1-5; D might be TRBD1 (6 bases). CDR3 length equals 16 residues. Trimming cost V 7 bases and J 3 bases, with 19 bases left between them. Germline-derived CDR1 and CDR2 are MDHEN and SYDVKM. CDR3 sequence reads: CASIETGTLYNQPQHF. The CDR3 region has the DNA TGTGCCAGCATAGAAACCGGGACATTATACAATCAGCCCCAGCATTTT.

CDR3 bases: TGTGCCAGCAGCTTTTGGTCCGCGGAGGGAAAAAGAACTAATGAAAAACTGTTTTTT. This gives the protein CASSFWSAEGKRTNEKLFF. The chain couples TRBV11-2 to TRBJ1-4; D remains unclear. The CDR3 contains 19 residues. V was cut by 3 bases and J by 1 base, with 21 bases left in between. Germline loops: CDR1 SGHAT, CDR2 FQNNGV.

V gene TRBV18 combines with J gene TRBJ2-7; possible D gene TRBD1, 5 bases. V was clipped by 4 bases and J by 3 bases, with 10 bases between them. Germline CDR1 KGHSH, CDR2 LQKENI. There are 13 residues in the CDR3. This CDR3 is CASSHRRDYEQYF. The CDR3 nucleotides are TGTGCCAGCTCACACCGCAGGGACTACGAGCAGTACTTC.

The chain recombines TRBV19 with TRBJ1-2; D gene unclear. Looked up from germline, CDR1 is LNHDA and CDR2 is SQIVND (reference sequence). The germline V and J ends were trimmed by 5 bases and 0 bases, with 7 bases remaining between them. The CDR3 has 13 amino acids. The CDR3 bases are TGTGCCAGTAGTTCCGTTTCTAACTATGGCTACACCTTC. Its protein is CASSSVSNYGYTF.

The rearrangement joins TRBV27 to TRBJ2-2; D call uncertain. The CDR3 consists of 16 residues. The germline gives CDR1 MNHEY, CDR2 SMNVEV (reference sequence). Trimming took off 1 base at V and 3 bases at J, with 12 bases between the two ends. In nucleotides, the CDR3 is TGTGCCAGCAGTTTATGGGCCCCGAATCACACCGGGGAGCTGTTTTTT. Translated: CASSLWAPNHTGELFF.

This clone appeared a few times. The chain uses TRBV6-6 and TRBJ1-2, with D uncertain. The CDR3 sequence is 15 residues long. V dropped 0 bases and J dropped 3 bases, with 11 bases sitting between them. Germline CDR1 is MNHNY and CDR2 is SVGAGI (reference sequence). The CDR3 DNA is TGTGCCAGCAGTTACTCGATTGGGCGGGACTATGGCTACACCTTC. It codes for CASSYSIGRDYGYTF.

The CDR3 DNA is TGCGCCAGCACCGGACAGGGGGCATCCTACGAGCAGTACTTC. It is translated as CASTGQGASYEQYF. The chain couples TRBV5-1 to TRBJ2-7; 11 bases match TRBD1. Looked up from germline, CDR1 is SGHRS and CDR2 is YFSETQ. J lost 1 base, V lost 6 bases, and 3 bases had no gene match. The CDR3 is 14 residues long. Based on the CDR3 plus reference TRBV5-1 and TRBJ2-7, the full variable domain is KAGVTQTPRYLIKTRGQQVTLSCSPISGHRSVSWYQQTPGQGLQFLFEYFSETQRNKGNFPGRFSGRQFSNSRSEMNVSTLELGDSALYLCASTGQGASYEQYFGPGTRLTVT.

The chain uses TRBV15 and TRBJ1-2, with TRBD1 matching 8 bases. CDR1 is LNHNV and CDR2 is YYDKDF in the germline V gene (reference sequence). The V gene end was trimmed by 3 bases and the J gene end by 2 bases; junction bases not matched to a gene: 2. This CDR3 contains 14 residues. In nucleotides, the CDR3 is TGTGCCACCAGCAGCACAGGGGGGAACTATGGCTACACCTTC. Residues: CATSSTGGNYGYTF.

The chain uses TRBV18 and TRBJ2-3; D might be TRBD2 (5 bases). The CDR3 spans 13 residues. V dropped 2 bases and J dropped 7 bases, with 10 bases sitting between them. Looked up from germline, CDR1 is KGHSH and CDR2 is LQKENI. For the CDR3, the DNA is TGTGCCAGCTCACCAGGGGAGCGGAATACGCAGTATTTT. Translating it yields CASSPGERNTQYF.

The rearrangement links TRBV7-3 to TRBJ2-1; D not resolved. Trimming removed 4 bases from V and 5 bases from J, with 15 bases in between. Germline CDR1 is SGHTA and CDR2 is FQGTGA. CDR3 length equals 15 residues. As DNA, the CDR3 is TGTGCCAGCAGCTCCGTACAGTCCTTGCACAATGAGCAGTTCTTC. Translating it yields CASSSVQSLHNEQFF.